This T cell receptor (beta chain) is from a study of OX40 agonist ivuxolimab in advanced cancers. A remark on this clone: Its cognate antigen is unknown.

Profiled with immunoSEQ multiplex PCR; TCRdb holds only in-frame clones, not every one. The table lists about 49,000 clones, approximately 84% of them singletons. This CDR3 contains 15 residues. In germline, CDR1 is MGHRA, CDR2 YSYEKL. Between the trimmed V and J ends, which lost 4 bases and 4 bases, there was a span of 13 bases. Overall study findings and caveats: There were, on average, more expanded clones in CD8+ T cells than in CD4+.

The chain joins TRBV4-1 to TRBJ2-2; tentative D call: TRBD2 (5 bases). The sample here was CD4+ or CD8+ T cells sorted from blood, taken in a trial of the OX40 agonist ivuxolimab. This TCR came from an adult with an advanced solid tumor such as melanoma, head and neck, liver or kidney cancer. For the CDR3, the DNA is TGCGCCAGCAGCCTCGGGAAGTGGGGCACCGGGGAGCTGTTTTTT. Encoded protein: CASSLGKWGTGELFF.